The 21 T cell receptor beta chains below all came from one sample that was sequenced in a study of response to subunit inactivated influenza vaccine. TCRdb re-called the RT-PCR reads through MiXCR, storing one row per CDR3 protein. The data contain some 480,000 distinct CDR3 sequences, approximately 9.9% of them singletons. The specimen was PBMCs from blood, collected roughly 46 days after vaccination. The receptor source for this set is a man in his forties or fifties who received an inactivated influenza vaccine.

This clonotype has at least ten counts. The chain links TRBV6-1 to TRBJ2-1; no clear D gene. V shed 8 bases and J shed 3 bases, with 11 bases lying between them. The CDR3 loop spans 13 amino acids. Germline loops: CDR1 MNHNS, CDR2 SASEGT. CDR3 bases: TGTGCCAGCGGGATTCGGCGCTACAATGAGCAGTTCTTC. Translating gives CASGIRRYNEQFF.

On this clonotype itself: This clone may be a read error of a much larger clone one base away. V and J are TRBV29-1 and TRBJ2-1; the D gene is possibly TRBD2 (6 bases). The CDR3 covers 16 residues. Germline V gene data show CDR1 as SQVTM and CDR2 as ANQGSEA. V gave up 6 bases and J gave up 0 bases, with 18 bases separating them. The CDR3: CSVLAGGLSSYNEQFF. The CDR3 nucleotides are TGCAGCGTCCTCGCCGGAGGGTTGAGCTCCTACAATGAGCAGTTCTTC.

This clonotype was seen repeatedly, ten times or more. This chain joins TRBV6-1 and TRBJ2-2; TRBD2 matches at 11 bases. This CDR3 has 19 residues. V lost 6 bases, J lost 3 bases, and 15 bases stayed unmatched. From germline, CDR1 is MNHNS and CDR2 SASEGT. CDR3 DNA: TGTGCCAGCAGCGGACTTTGGTCTAGCGGGAGGAAAGACACCGGGGAGCTGTTTTTT. Protein: CASSGLWSSGRKDTGELFF.

This clonotype was seen a handful of times. V gene TRBV5-5 combines with J gene TRBJ1-2, with 12 bases aligning to TRBD1. The ends lost 4 bases at V and 0 bases at J; junction bases unmatched: 1. CDR1 SGHKS and CDR2 YYEKEE come from the germline V gene (reference sequence). The CDR3 runs to 15 residues. In DNA, the CDR3 is TGTGCCAGCAGCGGGACAGGGGGCGCTAACTATGGCTACACCTTC. Translated: CASSGTGGANYGYTF.

This clonotype turned up a few times. DNA for the CDR3: TGTGCCAGCAGTCCCATGGCAGGGACCGAAAAACTGTTTTTT. Protein sequence: CASSPMAGTEKLFF. This rearrangement joins TRBV6-2 or TRBV6-3 to TRBJ1-4, with D maybe TRBD1 (5 bases). Germline CDR1 reads MNHEY; CDR2 reads SVGEGT. The V and J ends lost 5 bases and 8 bases respectively, with 15 bases between them. This CDR3 spans 14 amino acids.

This clonotype has more than one count but fewer than ten. The gene calls are TRBV9 and TRBJ2-2, with 7 bases identical to TRBD2. This CDR3 comprises 16 residues. Per germline, CDR1 SGDLS and CDR2 YYNGEE. V was clipped by 0 bases and J by 5 bases; unmatched bases: 7. The CDR3 spells CASSVATGGSTGELFF. Written as DNA, the CDR3 is TGTGCCAGCAGCGTAGCAACCGGCGGGAGTACCGGGGAGCTGTTTTTT.

This clonotype was counted a few times. The chain uses TRBV20-1 and TRBJ1-3; TRBD1 matches at 7 bases. This CDR3 has 13 amino acids. Trimming cost V 6 bases and J 2 bases; bases outside gene matches: 4. CDR1 is DFQATT and CDR2 is SNEGSKA in the germline V gene (reference sequence). CDR3 coding DNA: TGCAGTGCCGTAGGGGGCACTGGAAACACCATATATTTT. Encoded protein: CSAVGGTGNTIYF.

This clonotype was found many times. The rearrangement uses TRBV6-1 and TRBJ2-2; D is undetermined. Germline V gene lookup returns CDR1 MNHNS and CDR2 SASEGT. This CDR3 region has 16 residues. Trimming stripped 5 bases from V and 4 bases from J, with 17 bases between. CDR3 loop: CASSQARALTTGELFF. CDR3 nucleotide sequence: TGTGCCAGCAGTCAGGCAAGGGCACTTACCACCGGGGAGCTGTTTTTT.

This clonotype was observed a handful of times. The chain has TRBV2 and TRBJ2-3; 7 bases are shared with TRBD1. CDR3 length equals 14 residues. CDR1 is SNHLY, CDR2 FYNNEI, per germline. V gave up 7 bases and J gave up 7 bases; unmatched junction bases: 11. In DNA form, the CDR3 reads TGTGCCAGCAAGCCCCGACAGGGCGCAAATACGCAGTATTTT. This sequence encodes CASKPRQGANTQYF.

The chain uses TRBV6-2 or TRBV6-3 and TRBJ1-1; D unclear. The length of the CDR3 is 17 residues. The V end lost 5 bases, the J end lost 0 bases, and 19 bases lay between the germline ends. Germline CDR1 is MNHEY and CDR2 is SVGEGT. CDR3 coding DNA: TGTGCCAGCAGTACCGTCGTCCGGGGATCATTGAACACTGAAGCTTTCTTT. Translating it yields CASSTVVRGSLNTEAFF.

This clonotype came up a few times. V and J are TRBV5-1 and TRBJ1-2; D is unclear. This CDR3 spans 14 amino acids. The V gene lost 4 bases and the J gene lost 2 bases, with 12 bases spanning the gap. Looked up from germline, CDR1 is SGHRS and CDR2 is YFSETQ. CDR3 amino acids: CASSPDWGNYGYTF. The DNA of the CDR3 is TGCGCCAGCAGCCCGGACTGGGGAAACTATGGCTACACCTTC. The full variable domain, its missing parts supplied by reference TRBV5-1 and TRBJ1-2, is KAGVTQTPRYLIKTRGQQVTLSCSPISGHRSVSWYQQTPGQGLQFLFEYFSETQRNKGNFPGRFSGRQFSNSRSEMNVSTLELGDSALYLCASSPDWGNYGYTFGSGTRLTVV.

This clonotype was picked up many times. This chain links TRBV5-1 with TRBJ2-1; 11 bases match TRBD2. V lost 0 bases, J lost 7 bases, and 6 bases stayed unmatched. The CDR3 spans 16 residues. The V gene's germline CDR1 is SGHRS and CDR2 YFSETQ. The CDR3 reads CASSLETSGNWNEQFF. CDR3 sequence (DNA): TGCGCCAGCAGCTTGGAGACTAGCGGGAATTGGAATGAGCAGTTCTTC.

The chain combines TRBV20-1 with TRBJ1-5, with 7 bases matching TRBD1. CDR1 and CDR2 from the germline V gene are DFQATT and SNEGSKA (reference sequence). This CDR3 has 14 amino acids. Trimming at V came to 6 bases and at J to 2 bases, leaving 7 bases not matched to a gene. The CDR3 DNA reads TGCAGTGCCTGGGAGGGGGCGGGCAATCAGCCCCAGCATTTT. Protein product: CSAWEGAGNQPQHF.

This clonotype was counted only a few times. J is TRBJ2-1 and V is TRBV20-1, with 7 bases lining up with TRBD2. J was trimmed by 9 bases and V by 0 bases; bases with no gene match: 8. CDR3 length: 14 amino acids. CDR1 is DFQATT and CDR2 is SNEGSKA in the germline V gene (reference sequence). Here the CDR3 DNA reads TGCAGTGCTAGAGATTATACCCGCGGGGGTGAGCAGTTCTTC. Translation: CSARDYTRGGEQFF.

This clonotype has just one count. The genes are TRBV27 and TRBJ2-7; D is undetermined. The CDR3 covers 17 residues. Germline-derived CDR1 and CDR2 are MNHEY and SMNVEV (reference sequence). Trimming took 4 bases from V and 2 from J, leaving 21 bases between them. The CDR3 region has the DNA TGTGCCAGCAGTTCGCAGCAGTATCCGACAAGAACCTACGAGCAGTACTTC. It encodes CASSSQQYPTRTYEQYF.

The chain is built from TRBV20-1 and TRBJ2-3, with 7 bases that match TRBD1. Per the germline V gene, CDR1 is DFQATT and CDR2 is SNEGSKA (reference sequence). This CDR3 spans 15 amino acids. V was pared by 4 bases and J by 4 bases, with 11 bases of the junction left unmatched. CDR3 sequence reads: CSATRDRVFADTQYF. In nucleotides, the CDR3 is TGCAGTGCTACAAGAGACAGGGTGTTTGCAGATACGCAGTATTTT.

This clonotype was seen ten or more times. V and J are TRBV29-1 and TRBJ2-1, with a tentative D call TRBD1 (6 bases). Trimming stripped 7 bases from V and 10 bases from J, with 11 bases between. The CDR3 consists of 10 residues. From germline, CDR1 is SQVTM and CDR2 ANQGSEA. The CDR3 DNA sequence: TGCAGCGGCAGCCAGGGGGAGCAGTTCTTC. Encoded protein: CSGSQGEQFF.

This clonotype was observed at least ten times. V gene TRBV5-6 combines with J gene TRBJ2-1; D is undetermined. CDR1 and CDR2 from the germline V gene are SGHDT and YYEEEE. The CDR3 extends over 11 amino acids. V was clipped by 0 bases and J by 10 bases, with 5 bases between them. The CDR3 loop reads CASSLGREQFF. CDR3 in DNA: TGTGCCAGCAGCTTGGGAAGGGAGCAGTTCTTC.

The V gene is TRBV11-1, the J gene TRBJ2-7; a possible D gene is TRBD2 (5 bases). The CDR3 is 18 amino acids. Trimming removed 7 bases at V and 2 bases at J, with 27 bases between. Germline assignment: CDR1 SGHAT and CDR2 FQDESV (reference sequence). CDR3 sequence (DNA): TGTGCCAGCACTAAGAGCCCGTCGGAGGCCGCGGGTGCCTACGAGCAGTACTTC. Protein: CASTKSPSEAAGAYEQYF.

The chain is built from TRBV6-6 and TRBJ2-3, with TRBD2 identical over 8 bases. V lost 7 bases and J lost 6; bases outside the gene matches: 6. Germline-derived CDR1 and CDR2 are MNHNY and SVGAGI (reference sequence). CDR3 length: 13 residues. The CDR3 loop is CASNRGGHDTQYF. The CDR3 nucleotides are TGTGCCAGCAACCGGGGGGGGCATGATACGCAGTATTTT.

This sequence joins TRBV20-1 and TRBJ2-5; 13 bases are a match to TRBD2. V trimming: 1 base; J trimming: 1 base; junction bases outside the gene matches: 3. The CDR3 contains 16 residues. The germline gives CDR1 DFQATT, CDR2 SNEGSKA (reference sequence). The CDR3 spells CSARGTSGSRQETQYF. CDR3 in DNA: TGCAGTGCTAGAGGGACTAGCGGGAGTCGCCAAGAGACCCAGTACTTC.